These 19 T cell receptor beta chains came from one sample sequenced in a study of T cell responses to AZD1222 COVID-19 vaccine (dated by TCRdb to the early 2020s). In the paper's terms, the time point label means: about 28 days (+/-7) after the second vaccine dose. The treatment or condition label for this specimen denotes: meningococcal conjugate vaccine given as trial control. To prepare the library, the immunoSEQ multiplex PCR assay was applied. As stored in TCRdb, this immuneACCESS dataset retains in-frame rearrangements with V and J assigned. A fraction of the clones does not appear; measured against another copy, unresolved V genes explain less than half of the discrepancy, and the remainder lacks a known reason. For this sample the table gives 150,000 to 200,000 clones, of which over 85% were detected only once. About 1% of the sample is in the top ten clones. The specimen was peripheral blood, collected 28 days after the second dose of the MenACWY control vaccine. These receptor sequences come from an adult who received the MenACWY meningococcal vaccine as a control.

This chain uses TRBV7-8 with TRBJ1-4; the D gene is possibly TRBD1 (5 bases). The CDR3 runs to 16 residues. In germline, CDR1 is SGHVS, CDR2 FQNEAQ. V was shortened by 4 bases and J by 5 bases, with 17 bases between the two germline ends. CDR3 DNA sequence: TGTGCCAGCAGCTCCCGGCCAGGGACCCCAAATGAAAAACTGTTTTTT. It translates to CASSSRPGTPNEKLFF. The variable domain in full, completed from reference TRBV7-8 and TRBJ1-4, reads GAGVSQSPRYKVAKRGQDVALRCDPISGHVSLFWYQQALGQGPEFLTYFQNEAQLDKSGLPSDRFFAERPEGSVSTLKIQRTQQEDSAVYLCASSSRPGTPNEKLFFGSGTQLSVL.

As DNA, the CDR3 is TGTGCCAGCAGCCCTGGACAGGGGCCCCCTGGAAACACCATATATTTT. It codes for CASSPGQGPPGNTIYF. This chain connects TRBV5-6 to TRBJ1-3; 9 bases align to TRBD1. Losses at the gene ends were 4 bases for V and 2 bases for J; bases not matched to a gene: 7. The CDR3 spans 16 residues. In germline, CDR1 is SGHDT, CDR2 YYEEEE.

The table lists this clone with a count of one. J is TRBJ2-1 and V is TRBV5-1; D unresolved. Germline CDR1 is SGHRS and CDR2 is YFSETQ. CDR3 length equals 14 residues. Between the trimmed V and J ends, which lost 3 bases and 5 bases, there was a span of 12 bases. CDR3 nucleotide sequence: TGCGCCAGCAGCTCCCTCGCCAGTAACAATGAGCAGTTCTTC. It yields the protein CASSSLASNNEQFF.

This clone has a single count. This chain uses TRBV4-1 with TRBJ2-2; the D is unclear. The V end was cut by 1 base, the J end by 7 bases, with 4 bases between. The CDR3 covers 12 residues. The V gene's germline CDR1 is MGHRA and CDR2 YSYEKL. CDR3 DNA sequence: TGCGCCAGCAGCCAAGGAAACGGGGAGCTGTTTTTT. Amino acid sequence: CASSQGNGELFF.

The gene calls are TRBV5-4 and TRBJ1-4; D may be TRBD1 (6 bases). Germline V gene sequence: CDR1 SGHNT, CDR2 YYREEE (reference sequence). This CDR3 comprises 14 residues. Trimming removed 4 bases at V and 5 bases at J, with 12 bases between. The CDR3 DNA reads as TGTGCCAGCAGCACTCAGGGGAGGAATGAAAAACTGTTTTTT. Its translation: CASSTQGRNEKLFF.

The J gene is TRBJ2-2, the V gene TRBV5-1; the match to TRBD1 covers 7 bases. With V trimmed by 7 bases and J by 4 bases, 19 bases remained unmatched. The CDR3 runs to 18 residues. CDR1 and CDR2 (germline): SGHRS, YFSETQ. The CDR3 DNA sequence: TGCGCCAGCGGGTCAGGACAGGCCTCAACATGGGGCACCGGGGAGCTGTTTTTT. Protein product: CASGSGQASTWGTGELFF.

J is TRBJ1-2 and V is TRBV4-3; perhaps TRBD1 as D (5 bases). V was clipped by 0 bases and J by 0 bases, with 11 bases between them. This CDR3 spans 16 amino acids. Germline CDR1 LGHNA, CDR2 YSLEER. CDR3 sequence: CASSQELQGSNYGYTF. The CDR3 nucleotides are TGCGCCAGCAGCCAAGAACTCCAGGGTTCTAACTATGGCTACACCTTC.

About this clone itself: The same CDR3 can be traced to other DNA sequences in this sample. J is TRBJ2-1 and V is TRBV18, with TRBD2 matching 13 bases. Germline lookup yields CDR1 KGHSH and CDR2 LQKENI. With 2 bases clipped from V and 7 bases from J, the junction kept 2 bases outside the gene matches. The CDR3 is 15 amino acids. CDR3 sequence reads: CASSPTSGGANEQFF. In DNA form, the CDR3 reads TGTGCCAGCTCACCAACTAGCGGGGGGGCGAATGAGCAGTTCTTC.

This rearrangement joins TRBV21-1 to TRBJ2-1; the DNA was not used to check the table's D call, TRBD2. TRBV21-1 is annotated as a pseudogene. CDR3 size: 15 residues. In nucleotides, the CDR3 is TGTGCCAGCAGCAAAGCCGGGGGGGCCTACAATGAGCAGTTCTTC. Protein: CASSKAGGAYNEQFF.

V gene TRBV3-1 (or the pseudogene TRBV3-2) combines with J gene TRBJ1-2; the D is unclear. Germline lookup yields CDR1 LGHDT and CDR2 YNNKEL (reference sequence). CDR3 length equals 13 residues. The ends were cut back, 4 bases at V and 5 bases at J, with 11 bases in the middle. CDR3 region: CASSPSTTYGYTF. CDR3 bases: TGTGCCAGCAGCCCTAGTACGACTTATGGCTACACCTTC.

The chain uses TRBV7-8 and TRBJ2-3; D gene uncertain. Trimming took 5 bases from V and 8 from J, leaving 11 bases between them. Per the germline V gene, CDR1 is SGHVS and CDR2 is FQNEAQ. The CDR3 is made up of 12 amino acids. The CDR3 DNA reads TGTGCCAGCAGCCCAAGCCCCCGTACGCAGTATTTT. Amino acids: CASSPSPRTQYF.

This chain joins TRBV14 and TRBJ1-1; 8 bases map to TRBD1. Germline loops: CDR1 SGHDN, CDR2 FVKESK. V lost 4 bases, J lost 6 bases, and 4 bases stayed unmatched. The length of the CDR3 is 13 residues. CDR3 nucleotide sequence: TGTGCCAGCAGCCCGGACAGGGTGGCTGAAGCTTTCTTT. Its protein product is CASSPDRVAEAFF.

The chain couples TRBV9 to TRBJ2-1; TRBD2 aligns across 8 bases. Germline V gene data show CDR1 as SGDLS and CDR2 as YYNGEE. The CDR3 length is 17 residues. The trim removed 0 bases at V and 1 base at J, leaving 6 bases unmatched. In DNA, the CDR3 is TGTGCCAGCAGCGTAGCTGCCAGCGGGGGATCCTACAATGAGCAGTTCTTC. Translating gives CASSVAASGGSYNEQFF. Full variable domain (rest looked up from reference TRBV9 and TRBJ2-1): DSGVTQTPKHLITATGQRVTLRCSPRSGDLSVYWYQQSLDQGLQFLIQYYNGEERAKGNILERFSAQQFPDLHSELNLSSLELGDSALYFCASSVAASGGSYNEQFFGPGTRLTVL.

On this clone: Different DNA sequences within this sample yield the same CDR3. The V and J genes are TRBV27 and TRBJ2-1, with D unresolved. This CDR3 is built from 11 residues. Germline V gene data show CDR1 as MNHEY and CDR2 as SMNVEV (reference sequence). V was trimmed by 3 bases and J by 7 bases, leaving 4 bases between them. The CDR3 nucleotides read TGTGCCAGCAGTTTTCTTAATGAGCAGTTCTTC. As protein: CASSFLNEQFF.

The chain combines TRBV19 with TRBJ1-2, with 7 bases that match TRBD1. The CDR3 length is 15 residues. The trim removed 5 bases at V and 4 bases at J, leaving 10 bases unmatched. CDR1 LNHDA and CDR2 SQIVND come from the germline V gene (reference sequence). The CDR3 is CASSFNRGRGYGYTF. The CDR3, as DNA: TGTGCCAGTAGTTTCAACAGGGGTCGGGGCTATGGCTACACCTTC. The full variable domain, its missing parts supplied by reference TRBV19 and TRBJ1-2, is DGGITQSPKYLFRKEGQNVTLSCEQNLNHDAMYWYRQDPGQGLRLIYYSQIVNDFQKGDIAEGYSVSREKKESFPLTVTSAQKNPTAFYLCASSFNRGRGYGYTFGSGTRLTVV.

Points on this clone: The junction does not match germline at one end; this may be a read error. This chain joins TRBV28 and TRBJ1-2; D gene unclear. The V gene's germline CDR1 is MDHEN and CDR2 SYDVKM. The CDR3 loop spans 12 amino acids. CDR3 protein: CASSFSPAGPHF. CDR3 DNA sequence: TGTGCCAGCAGTTTCTCCCCGGCAGGACCCCACTTC.

CDR3 amino acids: CASSKLGGFQPQHF. For the CDR3, the DNA is TGTGCCAGCAGCAAACTGGGGGGGTTTCAGCCCCAGCATTTT. The chain couples TRBV7-2 to TRBJ1-5, with TRBD1 as a possible D gene (5 bases). The CDR3 runs to 14 residues. Trimming took off 5 bases at V and 6 bases at J, with 14 bases between the two ends. From germline, CDR1 is SGHTA and CDR2 FQGNSA.

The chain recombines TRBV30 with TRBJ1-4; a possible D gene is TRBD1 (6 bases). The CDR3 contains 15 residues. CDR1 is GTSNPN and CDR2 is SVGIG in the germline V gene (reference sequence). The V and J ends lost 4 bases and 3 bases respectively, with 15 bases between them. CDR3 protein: CAWNRGGAANEKLFF. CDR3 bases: TGTGCCTGGAATCGGGGGGGGGCCGCTAATGAAAAACTGTTTTTT.

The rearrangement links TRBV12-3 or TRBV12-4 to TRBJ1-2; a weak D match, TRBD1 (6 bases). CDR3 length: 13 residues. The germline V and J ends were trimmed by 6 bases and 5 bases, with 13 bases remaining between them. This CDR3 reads CASSKQGGYGYTF. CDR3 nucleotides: TGTGCCAGCAGCAAACAGGGAGGGTATGGCTACACCTTC.